This T cell receptor beta chain was sequenced for a study of CD8 T cells in ankylosing spondylitis. Overall study findings and caveats: A motif in TCR beta, a set of fewer than ten highly homologous variants, appeared characteristic of ankylosing spondylitis blood.

Preparation of TCR beta libraries was done by quantitative 5'-RACE with molecular barcodes. TCRdb fed the 5' RACE reads into MiXCR, producing one record per CDR3 protein. The sample includes roughly 370,000 distinct CDR3 sequences, around 22% of them seen just once. The CDR3 runs 18 residues. V was clipped by 0 bases and J by 1 base; unmatched bases: 9. From germline, CDR1 is DFQATT and CDR2 SNEGSKA (reference sequence). Comments on this clonotype: Its antigen is as yet unknown.

Sequencing was carried out using blood, either unsorted or a sorted T cell fraction (not recorded which). The sequence was obtained from a male donor with ankylosing spondylitis. J is TRBJ2-2 and V is TRBV20-1; TRBD2 matches at 9 bases. CDR3 protein: CSARDRGSSGRNTGELFF. CDR3 nucleotide sequence: TGCAGTGCTAGAGATAGAGGAAGTAGCGGGAGGAACACCGGGGAGCTGTTTTTT.